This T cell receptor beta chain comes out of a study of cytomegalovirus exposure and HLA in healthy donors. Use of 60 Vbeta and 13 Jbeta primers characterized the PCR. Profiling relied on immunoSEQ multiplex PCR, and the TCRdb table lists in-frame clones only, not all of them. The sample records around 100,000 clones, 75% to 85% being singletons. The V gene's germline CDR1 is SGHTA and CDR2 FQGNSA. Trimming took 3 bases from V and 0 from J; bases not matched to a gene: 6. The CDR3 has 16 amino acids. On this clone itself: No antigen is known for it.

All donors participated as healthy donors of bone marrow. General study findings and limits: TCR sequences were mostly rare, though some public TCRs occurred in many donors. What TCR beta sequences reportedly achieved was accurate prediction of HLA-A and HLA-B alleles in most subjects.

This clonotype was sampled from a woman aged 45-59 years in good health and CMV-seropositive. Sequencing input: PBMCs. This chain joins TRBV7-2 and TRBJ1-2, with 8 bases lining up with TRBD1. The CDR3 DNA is TGTGCCAGCAGCTTTACAGGGGGGGGTTCTAACTATGGCTACACCTTC. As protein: CASSFTGGGSNYGYTF.